The rows below give T cell receptor beta chains drawn from one sample of a study of OX40 agonist ivuxolimab in advanced cancers. Measured with immunoSEQ multiplex PCR; TCRdb has only the in-frame clones, and not every one. This table holds 65,000 to 95,000 clones, around 92% found once. Specimen: CD4+ or CD8+ T cells sorted from blood, collected in a trial of the OX40 agonist ivuxolimab. The receptors derive from an adult with an advanced solid tumor such as melanoma, head and neck, liver or kidney cancer. CDR3s include the opening cysteine and the closing phenylalanine or tryptophan. The D gene is left open where the match is weak. Only some rows state a clone size, as once, few, many or a class for expanded clones.

.,13,.,TRBV27,TRBJ2-7,TGTGCCAGCAGCCCGACAACCCCCTACGAGCAGTACTTC,CASSPTTPYEQYF
.,10,.,TRBV20-1,TRBJ2-5,TGCAGTGCTAGAACCGGGACCCAGTACTTC,CSARTGTQYF
.,14,once,TRBV5-1,TRBJ1-4,TGCGCCAGCAGCTTGGGACAGACTAATGAAAAACTGTTTTTT,CASSLGQTNEKLFF
.,15,.,TRBV4-3,TRBJ2-4,TGCGCCAGCAGCCCACACGACAGTGCCAAAAACATTCAGTACTTC,CASSPHDSAKNIQYF
TRBD2,16,once,TRBV9,TRBJ2-3,TGTGCCAGCAGCGTTCAGATTAGCGGGGTCACAGATACGCAGTATTTT,CASSVQISGVTDTQYF
TRBD1,12,.,TRBV27,TRBJ1-1,TGTGCCAGCGGGATGACAGGGAATGAAGCTTTCTTT,CASGMTGNEAFF
.,13,.,TRBV5-1,TRBJ1-1,TGCGCCAGCAGCCCCCCACAGGGACCTGAAGCTTTCTTT,CASSPPQGPEAFF
TRBD1,14,.,TRBV7-6,TRBJ2-7,TGTGCCAGCAGCTTCGGGGACAGGGAGGGGGAGCAGTACTTC,CASSFGDREGEQYF
.,18,.,TRBV18,TRBJ2-3,TGTGCCAGCTCACCACCGGATGGAACTAGCATACGGTGGGATACGCAGTATTTT,CASSPPDGTSIRWDTQYF
.,15,.,TRBV5-1,TRBJ2-7,TGCGCCAGCAGCGAAGGGACTGCGTCGGGTAGGGAGCAGTACTTC,CASSEGTASGREQYF
.,14,.,TRBV9,TRBJ2-1,TGTGCCAGCAGCCGCCCCGACAAACACAATGAGCAGTTCTTC,CASSRPDKHNEQFF
.,14,.,TRBV6-5,TRBJ2-7,TGTGCCAGCAGTTACACCCCCTGGGGCTACGAGCAGTACTTC,CASSYTPWGYEQYF
TRBD2,17,.,TRBV7-6,TRBJ2-5,TGTGCCAGCAGCTTCGGGCTAGCGGGGGGACTGCAAGAGACCCAGTACTTC,CASSFGLAGGLQETQYF
.,15,once,TRBV27,TRBJ2-3,TGTGCCAGCAGTTCCTCGGACATTTCCACAGATACGCAGTATTTT,CASSSSDISTDTQYF
.,16,once,TRBV27,TRBJ2-3,TGTGCCAGCAGTTCCCTTGTCCCGAGGGGCACAGATACGCAGTATTTT,CASSSLVPRGTDTQYF
.,15,.,TRBV5-8,TRBJ2-2,TGTGCCAGCAGCTTTGGACAAACCGACACCGGGGAGCTGTTTTTT,CASSFGQTDTGELFF
TRBD2,17,many,TRBV27,TRBJ2-3,TGTGCCAGCAGTTTACTTACGTCCGGGGGGGGCACAGATACGCAGTATTTT,CASSLLTSGGGTDTQYF
.,15,few,TRBV6-5,TRBJ2-7,TGTGCCAGCAGTTACTTCGGGACACCGATCTACGAGCAGTACTTC,CASSYFGTPIYEQYF
.,14,.,TRBV5-6,TRBJ2-7,TGTGCCAGCAGCCCCCAGGGACCAGGGAGCGAGCAGTACTTC,CASSPQGPGSEQYF
TRBD2,13,.,TRBV29-1,TRBJ2-5,TGCAGCGTTATCAGCGGGGGTGGTGCGTCCCAGTACTTC,CSVISGGGASQYF
.,13,.,TRBV19,TRBJ2-2,TGTGCCAGTAGTATCCTCCTAACCGGGGAGCTGTTTTTT,CASSILLTGELFF
TRBD1,16,.,TRBV7-2,TRBJ1-1,TGTGCCAGCAGCTTTCTACGACAGACAGGGGACACTGAAGCTTTCTTT,CASSFLRQTGDTEAFF
.,15,.,TRBV4-1,TRBJ1-5,TGCGCCAGCAGCCAAGTACAGGAAGGCAATCAGCCCCAGCATTTT,CASSQVQEGNQPQHF
TRBD1,17,.,TRBV11-2,TRBJ1-1,TGTGCCAGCAGCTTAGCCCTACAGGGGCCGCCAACGCATGAAGCTTTCTTT,CASSLALQGPPTHEAFF
.,13,.,TRBV5-8,TRBJ2-7,TGTGCCAGCAGCTTGAGGGACCCCTACGAGCAGTACTTC,CASSLRDPYEQYF
.,18,.,TRBV27,TRBJ1-2,TGTGCCAGCAGTTCCACCACCGGGACGGGAGGGGTAGCCTATGGCTACACCTTC,CASSSTTGTGGVAYGYTF
TRBD1,14,.,TRBV6-8,TRBJ2-5,TGTGCCAGCAGTAACTCGACAGGGCAAGAGACCCAGTACTTC,CASSNSTGQETQYF
TRBD1,17,once,TRBV10-1,TRBJ1-3,TGCGCCAGCAGTGAAGGACAGGGTTGGGCATCTGGAAACACCATATATTTT,CASSEGQGWASGNTIYF
TRBD1,14,.,TRBV27,TRBJ1-3,TGTGCCAGCAGCCTTGGACAGGGAGGAAACACCATATATTTT,CASSLGQGGNTIYF
TRBD1,15,.,TRBV10-3,TRBJ1-2,TGTGCCATCCAGGGGGGTGGGCAGCTCCCCTATGGCTACACCTTC,CAIQGGGQLPYGYTF
TRBD1,16,.,TRBV6-6,TRBJ1-6,TGTGCCAGCAGTCCGGGACAGAGCTCCTATAATTCACCCCTCCACTTT,CASSPGQSSYNSPLHF
.,13,.,TRBV4-1,TRBJ2-7,TGCGCCAGCAGCCAGACAGTAACCTACGAGCAGTACTTC,CASSQTVTYEQYF
.,21,.,TRBV23-1,TRBJ1-6,TGCGCCAGCAGTCAATCCCGTCAGCTCGACGGAAGAAGCTCCTATAATTCACCCCTCCACTTT,CASSQSRQLDGRSSYNSPLHF
.,15,.,TRBV11-2,TRBJ1-1,TGTGCCAGCAGCTTAGAATCAGGGTGGGGAGGTGAAGCTTTCTTT,CASSLESGWGGEAFF
.,15,.,TRBV5-1,TRBJ2-1,TGCGCCAGCAGCCCGGGGGACGGGCCCTACAATGAGCAGTTCTTC,CASSPGDGPYNEQFF
.,15,.,TRBV5-4,TRBJ2-2,TGTGCCTACCCGAGGGGGGGGCAGTACACCGGGGAGCTGTTTTTT,CAYPRGGQYTGELFF
.,14,.,TRBV7-2,TRBJ2-1,TGTGCCAGCAGCTTAGAAGCAGCCTACAATGAGCAGTTCTTC,CASSLEAAYNEQFF
.,13,.,TRBV29-1,TRBJ2-7,TGCAGCGTTGAGGGGGACCGCCTTGACGAGCAGTACTTC,CSVEGDRLDEQYF
.,16,.,TRBV5-1,TRBJ2-1,TGCGCCAGCAGCGGGCACAGCTCGAGCTCCTACAATGAGCAGTTCTTC,CASSGHSSSSYNEQFF
.,12,.,TRBV9,TRBJ2-5,TGTGCCAGCAGCGTAGGAACTGAGACCCAGTACTTC,CASSVGTETQYF
.,14,.,TRBV29-1,TRBJ1-1,TGCAGCGTCCTTACCGGGATTATGAACACTGAAGCTTTCTTT,CSVLTGIMNTEAFF
.,14,.,TRBV6-5,TRBJ1-5,TGTGCCAGCAGGAGGGGAGGTAACAATCAGCCCCAGCATTTT,CASRRGGNNQPQHF
.,14,many,TRBV6-4,TRBJ2-3,TGTGCCAGCAGTGACTCTAGGGACACAGATACGCAGTATTTT,CASSDSRDTDTQYF
.,15,.,TRBV13,TRBJ2-2,TGTGCCAGCAGCCTACTGGATGAAAAAGGCGGGGAGCTGTTTTTT,CASSLLDEKGGELFF
.,14,.,TRBV5-1,TRBJ2-7,TGCGCCAGCAGCTTGTTACCCGGATCCTACGAGCAGTACTTC,CASSLLPGSYEQYF
.,12,.,TRBV2,TRBJ1-1,TGTGCCCCCGGGGGATGGGACACTGAAGCTTTCTTT,CAPGGWDTEAFF
TRBD2,16,.,TRBV9,TRBJ2-1,TGTGCCAGCAGCGTAGCAAAAGCGGGGGGGCACTATGAGCAGTTCTTC,CASSVAKAGGHYEQFF
TRBD1,15,.,TRBV4-1,TRBJ2-7,TGCGCCAGCAGCCTAGGGACAGGGGGGATCGGCGAGCAGTACTTC,CASSLGTGGIGEQYF
.,14,.,TRBV7-2,TRBJ2-7,TGTGCCAGCAGCTGGAGGGGGTTTACCTACGAGCAGTACTTC,CASSWRGFTYEQYF
.,19,.,TRBV14,TRBJ2-7,TGTGCCAGCAGCCACCGGACAGCCTCTTCTCTCGTGGCCTTCTACGAGCAGTACTTC,CASSHRTASSLVAFYEQYF
.,13,.,TRBV29-1,TRBJ2-2,TGCAGCGTTCGTTCAGGGGAAACCGGGGAGCTGTTTTTT,CSVRSGETGELFF
TRBD1,17,.,TRBV13,TRBJ1-4,TGTGCCAGCAGCTCTGGGACAGGGTCACCACAAAATGAAAAACTGTTTTTT,CASSSGTGSPQNEKLFF
.,15,.,TRBV5-4,TRBJ1-6,TGTGCCAGCAGCTTGACGACCAGCACTAATTCACCCCTCCACTTT,CASSLTTSTNSPLHF
TRBD1,16,.,TRBV27,TRBJ2-2,TGTGCCACCCCACCGAGGGGGCGGCCGAACACCGGGGAGCTGTTTTTT,CATPPRGRPNTGELFF
TRBD2,16,.,TRBV27,TRBJ2-7,TGTGCCAGCAGTCGGAGTAGCGGGGAGAAGACCTACGAGCAGTACTTC,CASSRSSGEKTYEQYF
.,13,once,TRBV27,TRBJ1-1,TGTGCCAGCACGGGCGGCATGAACACTGAAGCTTTCTTT,CASTGGMNTEAFF
.,10,.,TRBV5-1,TRBJ1-2,TGCGCCAGCAGGGGGAGTGACTACACCTTC,CASRGSDYTF
.,13,.,TRBV11-2,TRBJ1-1,TGTGCCAGCAGACCCTTGGGGACCCCGGGAGCTTTCTTT,CASRPLGTPGAFF
.,14,once,TRBV5-4,TRBJ2-7,TGTGCCAGCAGCTTGGTCCCCGAAGCCTACGAGCAGTACTTC,CASSLVPEAYEQYF